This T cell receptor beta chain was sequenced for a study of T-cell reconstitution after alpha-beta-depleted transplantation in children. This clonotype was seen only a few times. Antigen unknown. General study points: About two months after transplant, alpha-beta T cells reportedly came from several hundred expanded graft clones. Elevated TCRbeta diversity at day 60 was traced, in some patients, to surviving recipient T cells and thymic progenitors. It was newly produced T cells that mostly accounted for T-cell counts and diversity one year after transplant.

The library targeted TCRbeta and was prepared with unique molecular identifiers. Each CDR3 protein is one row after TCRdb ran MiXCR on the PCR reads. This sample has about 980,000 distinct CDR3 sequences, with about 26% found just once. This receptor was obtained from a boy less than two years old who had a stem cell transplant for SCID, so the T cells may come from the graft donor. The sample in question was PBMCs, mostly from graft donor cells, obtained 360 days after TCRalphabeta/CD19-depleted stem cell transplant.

The CDR3 DNA is TGTGCCAGCAGTTTGTTGACTGGGACAGGGGGGGAAAAACTGTTTTTT. This sequence encodes CASSLLTGTGGEKLFF. The chain carries TRBV12-3 or TRBV12-4 and TRBJ1-4; TRBD1 matches at 11 bases. J lost 8 bases, V lost 3 bases, and 8 bases had no gene match. CDR3 length: 16 amino acids.